Shown below are 21 T cell receptor beta chains from a single sample sequenced in a study of cytomegalovirus exposure and HLA in healthy donors. The repertoire was sequenced with immunoSEQ multiplex PCR; TCRdb's copy has only in-frame clones and lacks some. This sample has hundreds of thousands of clones, with over 75% found just once. The specimen was PBMCs. These receptors all come from a woman younger than 30 in good health and CMV-seropositive.

This rearrangement joins TRBV30 to TRBJ2-1; no reliable D call. Germline values: CDR1 GTSNPN, CDR2 SVGIG (reference sequence). This CDR3 spans 14 amino acids. With 2 bases removed from V and 7 bases from J, the gap between germline ends came to 15 bases. The CDR3 coding sequence is TGTGCCTGGAGTACGCCCCGGAGAGGTAATGAGCAGTTCTTC. Residues: CAWSTPRRGNEQFF.

This rearrangement joins TRBV5-1 to TRBJ2-1; 9 bases map to TRBD2. Per germline, CDR1 SGHRS and CDR2 YFSETQ. The CDR3 spans 15 residues. The ends lost 2 bases at V and 4 bases at J; junction bases unmatched: 4. CDR3: CASSFGLATYNEQFF. The CDR3 bases are TGCGCCAGCAGCTTCGGACTAGCGACTTACAATGAGCAGTTCTTC.

This clone was detected only a few times. The chain employs TRBV7-9 and TRBJ1-2; 9 nucleotides line up with TRBD1. The germline CDR1 and CDR2 sequences are SEHNR and FQNEAQ (reference sequence). With 5 bases clipped from V and 7 bases from J, the junction kept 8 bases outside the gene matches. CDR3 length equals 14 residues. As DNA, the CDR3 is TGTGCCAGCAGCCTAGGGACAGGGCTAAGTGGCTACACCTTC. Encoded protein: CASSLGTGLSGYTF.

The genes are TRBV7-2 and TRBJ2-4; tentatively, D is TRBD1 (5 bases). This CDR3 has 13 amino acids. The V end lost 1 base, the J end lost 8 bases, and 9 bases lay between the germline ends. Per germline, CDR1 SGHTA and CDR2 FQGNSA. In DNA, the CDR3 is TGTGCCAGCAGCTTAGGCAGGGTAGACATTCAGTACTTC. Its translation: CASSLGRVDIQYF.

The chain couples TRBV30 to TRBJ2-3; D possibly corresponds to TRBD2 (5 bases). Germline CDR1 is GTSNPN and CDR2 is SVGIG (reference sequence). The CDR3 is 14 residues long. V dropped 3 bases and J dropped 4 bases, with 14 bases sitting between them. CDR3 residues: CAWRRASSADTQYF. CDR3 sequence (DNA): TGTGCCTGGAGGAGGGCGAGTTCTGCAGATACGCAGTATTTT. The whole variable domain, filled in from reference TRBV30 and TRBJ2-3, reads SQTIHQWPATLVQPVGSPLSLECTVEGTSNPNLYWYRQAAGRGLQLLFYSVGIGQISSEVPQNLSASRPQDRQFILSSKKLLLSDSGFYLCAWRRASSADTQYFGPGTRLTVL.

This clone was seen at least ten times. The genes are TRBV6-1 and TRBJ2-3; TRBD2 agrees at 11 bases. V was pared by 4 bases and J by 1 base, with 4 bases of the junction left unmatched. There are 16 residues in the CDR3. Germline V CDR1 and CDR2: MNHNS, SASEGT. In DNA, the CDR3 is TGTGCCAGCAGTGTACTAGCGGGAGAGGGCACAGATACGCAGTATTTT. As protein: CASSVLAGEGTDTQYF.

This clone was seen only once. V is TRBV5-1 and J is TRBJ2-7; tentatively, D is TRBD1 (5 bases). The CDR3 runs 17 residues. With 0 bases removed from V and 2 bases from J, the gap between germline ends came to 18 bases. Germline V gene data show CDR1 as SGHRS and CDR2 as YFSETQ. The CDR3 here is CASSLAEDTGRTYEQYF. The CDR3 DNA sequence: TGCGCCAGCAGCTTGGCGGAAGACACAGGACGTACCTACGAGCAGTACTTC.

This rearrangement joins TRBV7-6 to TRBJ2-7; possible D gene TRBD2, 5 bases. Germline assignment: CDR1 SGHVS and CDR2 FNYEAQ. The CDR3 consists of 12 residues. The V end was cut by 6 bases, the J end by 3 bases, with 9 bases between. The CDR3 sequence: CASSSGLYEQYF. The CDR3 coding sequence is TGTGCCAGCAGTTCAGGACTCTACGAGCAGTACTTC.

V and J are TRBV5-1 and TRBJ2-7; D is undetermined. The CDR3 is made up of 14 amino acids. Germline V gene sequence: CDR1 SGHRS, CDR2 YFSETQ. The V end was cut by 1 base, the J end by 6 bases, with 14 bases between. CDR3 residues: CASSLLPPSIEQYF. The CDR3 DNA reads as TGCGCCAGCAGCTTGCTCCCCCCTTCTATCGAGCAGTACTTC.

CDR3 sequence (DNA): TGTGCCAGCAGTTTACCTTACCTCACAGGGGGGAGAAAACTGTTTTTT. Translation gives CASSLPYLTGGRKLFF. V is TRBV28 and J is TRBJ1-4, with 8 bases matching TRBD1. V gave up 2 bases and J gave up 10 bases; unmatched junction bases: 12. The CDR3 spans 16 residues. The V gene's germline CDR1 is MDHEN and CDR2 SYDVKM. Combining the CDR3 with reference TRBV28 and TRBJ1-4 gives the whole variable domain DVKVTQSSRYLVKRTGEKVFLECVQDMDHENMFWYRQDPGLGLRLIYFSYDVKMKEKGDIPEGYSVSREKKERFSLILESASTNQTSMYLCASSLPYLTGGRKLFFGSGTQLSVL.

This sequence joins TRBV7-9 and TRBJ2-7, with D unresolved. Germline CDR1 and CDR2: SEHNR and FQNEAQ (reference sequence). Trimming pared 2 bases from V and 2 bases from J, leaving 13 bases between. CDR3 size: 15 residues. CDR3 bases: TGTGCCAGCAGCTTAATTCGGCGGAACACCTACGAGCAGTACTTC. Its protein is CASSLIRRNTYEQYF.

This clone was detected once. The rearrangement joins TRBV28 to TRBJ2-7, with a tentative D call TRBD2 (5 bases). The V gene lost 4 bases and the J gene lost 0 bases, with 13 bases spanning the gap. Germline loops: CDR1 MDHEN, CDR2 SYDVKM. There are 15 residues in the CDR3. The CDR3 DNA reads as TGTGCCAGCAGTTCCCCCGGGGTGAGCTCCTACGAGCAGTACTTC. Translation: CASSSPGVSSYEQYF.

This rearrangement joins TRBV19 to TRBJ2-2, with D tentatively TRBD1 (5 bases). V lost 6 bases to trimming and J lost 5 bases, with 16 bases between them. The CDR3 covers 15 residues. Germline CDR1 reads LNHDA; CDR2 reads SQIVND (reference sequence). The CDR3 region is CASRARQGGTGELFF. CDR3 DNA: TGTGCCAGTAGGGCCAGGCAGGGTGGGACCGGGGAGCTGTTTTTT.

The gene calls are TRBV4-1 and TRBJ1-1, with 8 bases that match TRBD1. Germline CDR1 reads MGHRA; CDR2 reads YSYEKL. With 9 bases clipped from V and 1 base from J, the junction kept 10 bases outside the gene matches. CDR3 length equals 15 residues. DNA for the CDR3: TGCGCCAGTAGGTCGGCAGGGGGCAGGAACACTGAAGCTTTCTTT. This translates into CASRSAGGRNTEAFF.

The V call is TRBV9, the J call TRBJ2-1; 7 nucleotides line up with TRBD2. This CDR3 comprises 17 residues. CDR1 and CDR2 (germline): SGDLS, YYNGEE. Trimming took 3 bases from V and 0 from J; bases not matched to a gene: 9. The CDR3: CASSAPSGTSSYNEQFF. CDR3 nucleotides: TGTGCCAGCAGCGCACCGAGCGGGACGAGCTCCTACAATGAGCAGTTCTTC.

The chain links TRBV6-5 to TRBJ2-1; D may be TRBD1 (6 bases). Germline CDR1 reads MNHEY; CDR2 reads SVGAGI. V lost 6 bases and J lost 6, with 15 bases in between. This CDR3 is 14 amino acids long. CDR3 in amino acids: CASSLRRGGNEQFF. In DNA, the CDR3 is TGTGCCAGCAGCCTTCGACGAGGGGGCAATGAGCAGTTCTTC.

The chain carries TRBV6-6 and TRBJ1-2; D may be TRBD1 (5 bases). The CDR3 consists of 14 residues. Germline V lookup: CDR1 MNHNY, CDR2 SVGAGI (reference sequence). With 6 bases removed from V and 4 bases from J, the gap between germline ends came to 15 bases. The CDR3 loop is CASRPGGGFYGYTF. CDR3 coding DNA: TGTGCCAGCAGACCCGGGGGGGGGTTCTATGGCTACACCTTC.

The chain links TRBV9 to TRBJ2-3; 10 nucleotides align to TRBD2. The CDR3 sequence is 14 residues long. Germline CDR1 SGDLS, CDR2 YYNGEE. The junction had 2 bases not matched to a gene; V was cut back by 3 bases and J by 4 bases. The CDR3 coding sequence is TGTGCCAGCAGCGGGACTAGCGGATCAGATACGCAGTATTTT. Residues: CASSGTSGSDTQYF.

The CDR3 coding sequence is TGCGCCAGCAGCTTGGGCCCTTTAGCGGGAGGTGGCACAGATACGCAGTATTTT. Protein sequence: CASSLGPLAGGGTDTQYF. The chain employs TRBV5-1 and TRBJ2-3; 10 bases align to TRBD2. The CDR3 covers 18 residues. The germline V gene has CDR1 SGHRS and CDR2 YFSETQ. V lost 0 bases to trimming and J lost 1 base; unmatched junction nucleotides: 8.

This sequence joins TRBV2 and TRBJ2-7, with TRBD1 matching over 7 bases. This CDR3 has 13 residues. From germline, CDR1 is SNHLY and CDR2 FYNNEI. The CDR3 here is CATLGQNGYEQYF. The CDR3 DNA reads as TGTGCTACCCTGGGACAGAATGGTTACGAGCAGTACTTC.

The chain recombines TRBV28 with TRBJ2-5, with D possibly TRBD1 on 5 matching bases. Between the trimmed V and J ends, which lost 7 bases and 5 bases, there was a span of 14 bases. The CDR3 extends over 13 amino acids. CDR1 and CDR2 (germline): MDHEN, SYDVKM. The CDR3 spells CASTRAHWETQYF. Here the CDR3 DNA reads TGTGCCAGCACCAGGGCCCACTGGGAGACCCAGTACTTC.